This entry lists 17 T cell receptor beta chains sequenced from one sample in a study of cytomegalovirus exposure and HLA in healthy donors. Researchers ran the PCR with 60 Vbeta and 13 Jbeta primers. Sequenced by immunoSEQ multiplex PCR; TCRdb stores in-frame clones only, minus some. The sample lists some 160,000 clones, around 84% seen once, with roughly 6.7% in the top ten. The source material was PBMCs. The source of these receptors is a man aged 50-59 years in good health and CMV-seropositive.

CDR3 sequence (DNA): TGTGCCAGCAGCTTAAACACCGGCAATCAGCCCCAGCATTTT. As protein: CASSLNTGNQPQHF. This chain joins TRBV5-6 and TRBJ1-5; no clear D. This CDR3 has 14 residues. Trimming removed 2 bases from V and 2 bases from J, with 8 bases in between. Germline V gene sequence: CDR1 SGHDT, CDR2 YYEEEE.

V and J are TRBV7-6 and TRBJ2-5; D not certain. Trimming left V 1 base short and J 5 bases short, with 11 bases between. CDR3 length equals 14 residues. Germline assignment: CDR1 SGHVS and CDR2 FNYEAQ. The CDR3 nucleotides are TGTGCCAGCAGCTTAGGGGCATTTGGGGAGACCCAGTACTTC. Protein product: CASSLGAFGETQYF.

V usage is TRBV19 and J usage is TRBJ1-1; 7 bases are a match to TRBD1. This CDR3 comprises 17 residues. Losses at the gene ends were 7 bases for V and 3 bases for J; bases not matched to a gene: 17. In germline, CDR1 is LNHDA, CDR2 SQIVND (reference sequence). The CDR3 protein is CASKNHRGEGIHTEAFF. The CDR3 nucleotides read TGTGCCAGTAAAAACCACAGGGGCGAAGGGATCCACACTGAAGCTTTCTTT.

The V and J genes are TRBV15 and TRBJ2-2; a possible D gene is TRBD2 (6 bases). V dropped 0 bases and J dropped 4 bases, with 9 bases sitting between them. Germline V gene data show CDR1 as LNHNV and CDR2 as YYDKDF (reference sequence). The CDR3 loop spans 15 amino acids. In DNA form, the CDR3 reads TGTGCCACCAGCAGAGAGGACTACGGCACCGGGGAGCTGTTTTTT. This sequence encodes CATSREDYGTGELFF. The variable domain in full, with the rest retrieved from reference TRBV15 and TRBJ2-2, is DAMVIQNPRYQVTQFGKPVTLSCSQTLNHNVMYWYQQKSSQAPKLLFHYYDKDFNNEADTPDNFQSRRPNTSFCFLDIRSPGLGDTAMYLCATSREDYGTGELFFGEGSRLTVL.

The chain employs TRBV7-6 and TRBJ2-1; TRBD2 matches 9 bases. Trimming removed 0 bases from V and 4 bases from J; junction bases left unmatched: 4. The CDR3 loop spans 16 amino acids. Germline CDR1 and CDR2: SGHVS and FNYEAQ. CDR3 amino acids: CASSLALAGEYNEQFF. CDR3 sequence (DNA): TGTGCCAGCAGCTTAGCCTTAGCGGGAGAATACAATGAGCAGTTCTTC.

This chain connects TRBV6-5 to TRBJ2-4; 8 bases fit TRBD1. CDR1 is MNHEY, CDR2 SVGAGI, per germline. The CDR3 loop spans 12 amino acids. CDR3: CEGQEDQNIQYF. The DNA for the CDR3 is TGTGAGGGACAGGAAGATCAAAACATTCAGTACTTC.

V gene TRBV5-1 combines with J gene TRBJ2-5; a weak D match, TRBD2 (5 bases). Germline CDR1 and CDR2: SGHRS and YFSETQ. V was pared by 3 bases and J by 5 bases, with 8 bases between. The CDR3 length is 12 residues. The CDR3 nucleotides read TGCGCCAGCAGCTACGGGGAGGAGACCCAGTACTTC. Protein: CASSYGEETQYF.

This clone was detected a few times. V usage is TRBV30 and J usage is TRBJ2-2; weak D call: TRBD1 (6 bases). The CDR3 has 14 residues. With 3 bases removed from V and 3 bases from J, the gap between germline ends came to 11 bases. CDR1 is GTSNPN, CDR2 SVGIG, per germline (reference sequence). The CDR3 here is CAWRSRGYTGELFF. The CDR3 DNA is TGTGCCTGGAGGTCCAGGGGATACACCGGGGAGCTGTTTTTT.

The genes are TRBV5-1 and TRBJ1-1; TRBD1 aligns across 8 bases. This CDR3 has 15 residues. V shed 4 bases, J shed 4 bases, and the junction held 9 bases outside the gene matches. Germline CDR1 reads SGHRS; CDR2 reads YFSETQ. This CDR3 reads CASSLPGGAGTEAFF. The CDR3, as DNA: TGCGCCAGCAGCCTCCCAGGGGGCGCGGGCACTGAAGCTTTCTTT.

The V gene is TRBV11-2, the J gene TRBJ2-7, with a possible D match to TRBD1 (6 bases). Trimming removed 10 bases from V and 6 bases from J, with 19 bases in between. The CDR3 runs 13 residues. Germline V gives CDR1 SGHAT, CDR2 FQNNGV. The CDR3 region has the DNA TGTGCCACTTCCAAGACAGGTTCGGGCGAGCAGTACTTC. As protein: CATSKTGSGEQYF.

The V call is TRBV7-9, the J call TRBJ2-3; D unclear. V lost 0 bases, J lost 7 bases, and 14 bases lay in between. The CDR3 covers 15 residues. CDR1 and CDR2 from the germline V gene are SEHNR and FQNEAQ (reference sequence). The CDR3 region is CASSLAGTTTYTQYF. DNA of the CDR3: TGTGCCAGCAGCTTAGCCGGCACGACAACGTATACGCAGTATTTT.

V is TRBV19 and J is TRBJ1-5; 9 positions agree with TRBD1. The germline CDR1 and CDR2 sequences are LNHDA and SQIVND (reference sequence). The V and J ends lost 4 bases and 6 bases, in that order; junction bases with no gene match: 7. This CDR3 spans 15 amino acids. The DNA of the CDR3 is TGTGCCAGTAGTAAAGGACAGGGGAAAGCTCAGCCCCAGCATTTT. This gives the protein CASSKGQGKAQPQHF.

V is TRBV2 and J is TRBJ2-5; possible D gene TRBD1, 6 bases. V was clipped by 0 bases and J by 2 bases, with 10 bases between them. The germline V gene has CDR1 SNHLY and CDR2 FYNNEI. The CDR3 is made up of 15 amino acids. CDR3 amino acids: CASSEARGSQETQYF. The CDR3, as DNA: TGTGCCAGCAGTGAAGCAAGGGGGAGTCAAGAGACCCAGTACTTC.

CDR3 in DNA: TGTGCCAGCAGCTTGCAGGGTACCTATGGCTACACCTTC. Its protein is CASSLQGTYGYTF. V usage is TRBV5-4 and J usage is TRBJ1-2; D possibly corresponds to TRBD1 (5 bases). Germline V gene lookup returns CDR1 SGHNT and CDR2 YYREEE (reference sequence). There are 13 residues in the CDR3. The V end lost 1 base, the J end lost 4 bases, and 8 bases lay between the germline ends. Full variable domain (outside the CDR3, taken from reference TRBV5-4 and TRBJ1-2): ETGVTQSPTHLIKTRGQQVTLRCSSQSGHNTVSWYQQALGQGPQFIFQYYREEENGRGNFPPRFSGLQFPNYSSELNVNALELDDSALYLCASSLQGTYGYTFGSGTRLTVV.

V is TRBV11-3 and J is TRBJ2-3; TRBD2 agrees at 9 bases. CDR1 and CDR2 (germline): SGHNT, YENEEA. J was trimmed by 10 bases and V by 5 bases; bases with no gene match: 13. The CDR3 covers 15 residues. CDR3 sequence (DNA): TGTGCCAGCAGCCTGACTAGCGGTTCGTTGTTGGCGCAGTATTTT. This gives the protein CASSLTSGSLLAQYF.

The gene calls are TRBV5-6 and TRBJ2-3, with TRBD2 matching over 10 bases. V lost 2 bases, J lost 1 base, and 1 base stayed unmatched. This CDR3 is 15 amino acids long. Germline V gives CDR1 SGHDT, CDR2 YYEEEE. CDR3 nucleotides: TGTGCCAGCAGCTTAGCGGGGGGGCGCACAGATACGCAGTATTTT. Amino acid sequence: CASSLAGGRTDTQYF.

The chain is built from TRBV18 and TRBJ2-5; D possibly corresponds to TRBD2 (5 bases). Germline CDR1 and CDR2: KGHSH and LQKENI. V lost 3 bases and J lost 2, with 10 bases in between. The CDR3 extends over 14 amino acids. CDR3 loop: CASSPRGQQETQYF. In nucleotides, the CDR3 is TGTGCCAGCTCACCGCGAGGGCAGCAAGAGACCCAGTACTTC. The full variable domain, rest sourced from reference TRBV18 and TRBJ2-5, is NAGVMQNPRHLVRRRGQEARLRCSPMKGHSHVYWYRQLPEEGLKFMVYLQKENIIDESGMPKERFSAEFPKEGPSILRIQQVVRGDSAAYFCASSPRGQQETQYFGPGTRLLVL.